These 13 T cell receptor beta chains share one sample of origin, sequenced in a study of OX40 agonist ivuxolimab in advanced cancers. The repertoire was sequenced with immunoSEQ multiplex PCR; TCRdb's copy has only in-frame clones and lacks some. Here the sample spans around 790 clones, around 75% being singletons. Sequences were derived from CD4+ or CD8+ T cells sorted from blood, sampled in a trial of the OX40 agonist ivuxolimab. These receptor sequences come from an adult with an advanced solid tumor such as melanoma, head and neck, liver or kidney cancer.

The rearrangement uses TRBV15 and TRBJ2-1; D is uncertain. In germline, CDR1 is LNHNV, CDR2 YYDKDF (reference sequence). CDR3 length: 15 amino acids. The V and J ends lost 8 bases and 5 bases respectively, with 19 bases between them. Written as DNA, the CDR3 is TGTGCCACCGCCCCGAGGCAGGCTATCAACAATGAGCAGTTCTTC. Its translation: CATAPRQAINNEQFF. The whole variable domain, remainder taken from reference TRBV15 and TRBJ2-1, is DAMVIQNPRYQVTQFGKPVTLSCSQTLNHNVMYWYQQKSSQAPKLLFHYYDKDFNNEADTPDNFQSRRPNTSFCFLDIRSPGLGDTAMYLCATAPRQAINNEQFFGPGTRLTVL.

The chain combines TRBV7-8 with TRBJ2-7; D gene ambiguous. CDR1 is SGHVS, CDR2 FQNEAQ, per germline. The CDR3 covers 14 residues. The germline V and J ends were trimmed by 1 base and 2 bases, with 9 bases remaining between them. CDR3 protein: CASSLVTGPYEQYF. In nucleotides, the CDR3 is TGTGCCAGCAGCTTAGTTACCGGGCCCTACGAGCAGTACTTC.

The table lists this clone with a few counts. This chain joins TRBV19 and TRBJ1-5; D may be TRBD1 (5 bases). CDR1 is LNHDA, CDR2 SQIVND, per germline (reference sequence). There are 12 residues in the CDR3. V lost 7 bases and J lost 9, with 13 bases in between. The CDR3: CASTTGPAPQHF. DNA of the CDR3: TGTGCCAGTACCACGGGACCGGCGCCCCAGCATTTT.

The rearrangement links TRBV12-5 to TRBJ2-2; D tentatively fits TRBD1 or TRBD2 (5 bases each). V dropped 5 bases and J dropped 0 bases, with 16 bases sitting between them. The CDR3 spans 17 residues. The germline CDR1 and CDR2 sequences are LGHNT and FRNRAP. In nucleotides, the CDR3 is TGTGCTAGTGGTCAGGGACCTACTGGGTCGAACACCGGGGAGCTGTTTTTT. Protein: CASGQGPTGSNTGELFF.

This clone qualifies as large. The V and J genes are TRBV27 and TRBJ2-1, with TRBD2 matching over 11 bases. The J segment lost 6 bases and the V segment lost 5 bases, leaving 3 bases of the junction unmatched. There are 14 residues in the CDR3. Germline CDR1 and CDR2: MNHEY and SMNVEV (reference sequence). This CDR3 is CASSGTSGFNEQFF. CDR3 nucleotide sequence: TGTGCCAGCAGTGGGACTAGCGGATTCAATGAGCAGTTCTTC.

This chain connects TRBV6-6 to TRBJ2-3; D is perhaps TRBD1 or TRBD2 (5 bases each). Germline V CDR1 and CDR2: MNHNY, SVGAGI (reference sequence). The length of the CDR3 is 15 residues. Trimming shortened V by 2 bases and J by 0 bases, and 9 bases separated the two germline ends. CDR3 amino acids: CASSYNGASTDTQYF. The CDR3 DNA follows: TGTGCCAGCAGTTACAACGGGGCTAGCACAGATACGCAGTATTTT.

In this sample, this clone turned up a few times. The chain joins TRBV5-8 to TRBJ2-2; no firm D call. The CDR3 has 12 amino acids. Trimming stripped 2 bases from V and 5 bases from J, with 4 bases between. Germline V gene sequence: CDR1 SGHTS, CDR2 YDEGEE. The CDR3 is CASSFGTGELFF. The DNA for the CDR3 is TGTGCCAGCAGCTTCGGGACCGGGGAGCTGTTTTTT.

The J gene is TRBJ2-7, the V gene TRBV19; D uncertain. The germline V gene has CDR1 LNHDA and CDR2 SQIVND (reference sequence). The V and J ends lost 10 bases and 6 bases respectively, with 16 bases between them. The CDR3 is 12 amino acids. The CDR3 sequence: CATIASPGEQYF. DNA for the CDR3: TGTGCCACCATCGCAAGTCCGGGCGAGCAGTACTTC.

The J gene is TRBJ1-1, the V gene TRBV7-8; D perhaps matches TRBD1 (5 bases). V was clipped by 4 bases and J by 0 bases, with 12 bases between them. The CDR3 runs to 15 residues. Germline lookup yields CDR1 SGHVS and CDR2 FQNEAQ. CDR3 in amino acids: CASSSRTPMNTEAFF. The DNA of the CDR3 is TGTGCCAGCAGCTCGAGGACACCCATGAACACTGAAGCTTTCTTT.

The rearrangement joins TRBV18 to TRBJ2-7, with 13 positions matching TRBD2. V lost 6 bases, J lost 5 bases, and 10 bases stayed unmatched. The germline V gene has CDR1 KGHSH and CDR2 LQKENI. This CDR3 has 16 residues. The CDR3 sequence is CASSRGLAGESHEQYF. DNA for the CDR3: TGTGCCAGCTCTCGCGGACTAGCGGGAGAATCCCACGAGCAGTACTTC.

The rearrangement joins TRBV11-3 to TRBJ2-1; D uncertain. CDR1 and CDR2 (germline): SGHNT, YENEEA. Trimming cost V 2 bases and J 4 bases, with 6 bases left between them. The CDR3 sequence is 13 residues long. This CDR3 reads CASSLSAYNEQFF. CDR3 bases: TGTGCCAGCAGCTTAAGCGCTTACAATGAGCAGTTCTTC.

The J gene is TRBJ2-1, the V gene TRBV7-9, with 11 bases matching TRBD2. After removal of 4 bases from V and 10 bases from J, the junction contained 18 bases not matched to a gene. The CDR3 length is 18 residues. Germline V lookup: CDR1 SEHNR, CDR2 FQNEAQ (reference sequence). DNA for the CDR3: TGTGCCAGCAGCTCGGGCTCTTGGTTAGCGGGAGGGTTTGGGGAGCAGTTCTTC. As protein: CASSSGSWLAGGFGEQFF.

The gene calls are TRBV7-2 and TRBJ2-3; 7 bases are shared with TRBD2. Germline values: CDR1 SGHTA, CDR2 FQGNSA. CDR3 size: 16 residues. V lost 7 bases to trimming and J lost 1 base; unmatched junction nucleotides: 11. In nucleotides, the CDR3 is TGTGCCAGCATCGATTACGGGCTAGCGGGCACAGATACGCAGTATTTT. Encoded protein: CASIDYGLAGTDTQYF.